These T cell receptor beta chains were read from a single sample in a study of monozygotic twins with inflammatory bowel disease. TCRdb re-called the 5' RACE reads and gives one entry per CDR3 protein, without DNA. This specimen shows 420,000 or so distinct CDR3 sequences; the ten leading clones hold under 3%. Sequenced: blood. The receptors were gathered from a human donor with ulcerative colitis or Crohn's disease, or a healthy co-twin of an affected twin (not recorded which). Both conserved end residues are part of each CDR3. Each record gives: J gene, V gene, CDR3 length, CDR3 protein.

j_call: TRBJ2-5; v_call: TRBV15; cdr3_length: 12; cdr3_aa: CATSPNRETQYF
j_call: TRBJ2-2; v_call: TRBV6-5; cdr3_length: 18; cdr3_aa: CASSYSAAGVLNTGELFF
j_call: TRBJ2-7; v_call: TRBV19; cdr3_length: 13; cdr3_aa: CASSWGGAYEQYF
j_call: TRBJ2-7; v_call: TRBV5-1; cdr3_length: 15; cdr3_aa: CASSPTPGQYYEQYF
j_call: TRBJ2-5; v_call: TRBV11-2; cdr3_length: 13; cdr3_aa: CASSLDFQETQYF
j_call: TRBJ2-1; v_call: TRBV7-9; cdr3_length: 16; cdr3_aa: CASSLPQGPAPNEQFF
j_call: TRBJ1-3; v_call: TRBV20-1; cdr3_length: 13; cdr3_aa: CSALTGSRNTIYF
j_call: TRBJ2-7; v_call: TRBV7-2; cdr3_length: 17; cdr3_aa: CASSKALAGAETYEQYF
j_call: TRBJ1-6; v_call: TRBV5-1; cdr3_length: 14; cdr3_aa: CASSSRDRNSPLHF
j_call: TRBJ2-5; v_call: TRBV28; cdr3_length: 11; cdr3_aa: CASTQEQTQYF
j_call: TRBJ1-4; v_call: TRBV6-2/TRBV6-3; cdr3_length: 12; cdr3_aa: CASSYRTEKLFF
j_call: TRBJ1-2; v_call: TRBV2; cdr3_length: 13; cdr3_aa: CASSEDRGYGYTF
j_call: TRBJ1-1; v_call: TRBV4-1; cdr3_length: 15; cdr3_aa: CASSHCDRGCTEAFF
j_call: TRBJ2-7; v_call: TRBV5-5; cdr3_length: 13; cdr3_aa: CASSMGGPYEQYF
j_call: TRBJ1-2; v_call: TRBV27; cdr3_length: 14; cdr3_aa: CASSSGTGIYGYTF
j_call: TRBJ2-2; v_call: TRBV5-4; cdr3_length: 16; cdr3_aa: CASSFSLGKGTGELFF
j_call: TRBJ1-3; v_call: TRBV4-3; cdr3_length: 14; cdr3_aa: CASSQTVTGNTIYF
j_call: TRBJ1-1; v_call: TRBV10-3; cdr3_length: 13; cdr3_aa: CAIRLTVNTEAFF
j_call: TRBJ2-4; v_call: TRBV10-3; cdr3_length: 16; cdr3_aa: CAISEPQGPAKNIQYF
j_call: TRBJ2-2; v_call: TRBV7-9; cdr3_length: 12; cdr3_aa: CASSFGFGELFF
j_call: TRBJ1-6; v_call: TRBV5-6; cdr3_length: 14; cdr3_aa: CASSLPEGNSPLHF
j_call: TRBJ2-6; v_call: TRBV3-1; cdr3_length: 12; cdr3_aa: CASSPTANVLTF
j_call: TRBJ1-4; v_call: TRBV30; cdr3_length: 14; cdr3_aa: CAWTPLGQGGKLFF
j_call: TRBJ2-7; v_call: TRBV30; cdr3_length: 11; cdr3_aa: CAWSAGGEQYF
j_call: TRBJ2-7; v_call: TRBV28; cdr3_length: 13; cdr3_aa: CASSPRVNYEQYF
j_call: TRBJ2-7; v_call: TRBV6-1; cdr3_length: 15; cdr3_aa: CASSDLRGRAYEQYF
j_call: TRBJ2-1; v_call: TRBV10-3; cdr3_length: 15; cdr3_aa: CAISESGTRNNEQFF
j_call: TRBJ2-1; v_call: TRBV25-1; cdr3_length: 13; cdr3_aa: CASTYRGSNEQFF
j_call: TRBJ2-3; v_call: TRBV2; cdr3_length: 16; cdr3_aa: CASRRLAGGRTDTQYF
j_call: TRBJ2-1; v_call: TRBV6-5; cdr3_length: 17; cdr3_aa: CASSSPSGSVNYNEQFF